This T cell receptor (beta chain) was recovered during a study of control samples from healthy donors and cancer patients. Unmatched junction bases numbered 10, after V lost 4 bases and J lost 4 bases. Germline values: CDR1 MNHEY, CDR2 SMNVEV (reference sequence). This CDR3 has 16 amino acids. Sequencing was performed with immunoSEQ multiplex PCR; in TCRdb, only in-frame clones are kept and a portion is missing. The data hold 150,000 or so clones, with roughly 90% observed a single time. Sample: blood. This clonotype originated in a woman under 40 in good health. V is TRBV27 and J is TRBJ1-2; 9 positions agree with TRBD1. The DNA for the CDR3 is TGTGCCAGCAGTTCGCCGGGACAGGGTGGGATCTATGGCTACACCTTC. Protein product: CASSSPGQGGIYGYTF.